The 8 T cell receptor beta chains below were found in one sample sequenced in a study of blood T cell repertoires in COVID-19. The repertoire was sequenced with immunoSEQ multiplex PCR; TCRdb's copy has only in-frame clones and lacks some. The sample includes roughly 280,000 clones, roughly nine tenths of them seen just once. The sequenced sample was PBMCs or T cells enriched from blood (not recorded which). The origin of the receptors is a young woman who had recovered from COVID-19.

J is TRBJ1-2 and V is TRBV7-2; tentative D call: TRBD1 (5 bases). The germline V gene has CDR1 SGHTA and CDR2 FQGNSA. The CDR3 contains 16 residues. V was trimmed by 5 bases and J by 8 bases, leaving 24 bases between them. The CDR3 sequence is CASSPHSTRVAYGYTF. CDR3 bases: TGTGCCAGCAGCCCTCACTCCACCAGGGTCGCTTACGGCTACACCTTC.

V usage is TRBV3-1 (or the pseudogene TRBV3-2) and J usage is TRBJ2-3; unclear D gene. Trimming cost V 2 bases and J 0 bases, with 3 bases left between them. The germline V gene encodes CDR1 LGHDT and CDR2 YNNKEL (reference sequence). This CDR3 contains 13 residues. The CDR3 reads CASSQSSTDTQYF. For the CDR3, the DNA is TGTGCCAGCAGCCAATCTAGCACAGATACGCAGTATTTT.

The chain carries TRBV7-9 and TRBJ2-7, with TRBD2 matching 11 bases. Trimming removed 8 bases from V and 7 bases from J; junction bases left unmatched: 7. The CDR3 has 13 residues. CDR1 is SEHNR, CDR2 FQNEAQ, per germline (reference sequence). DNA of the CDR3: TGTGCCAGCCCTAGCGGGGGGCTGTGGGAGCAGTACTTC. It is translated as CASPSGGLWEQYF.

This clone has at least ten counts. The chain has TRBV4-1 and TRBJ1-5; no reliable D call. Trimming pared 0 bases from V and 0 bases from J, leaving 9 bases between. Looked up from germline, CDR1 is MGHRA and CDR2 is YSYEKL. This CDR3 region has 16 residues. As DNA, the CDR3 is TGCGCCAGCAGCCAAGATGGGCGGGGTAGCAATCAGCCCCAGCATTTT. Translating gives CASSQDGRGSNQPQHF.

This clone was seen more than once but under ten times. The chain uses TRBV4-1 and TRBJ1-1, with D maybe TRBD1 (6 bases). Germline CDR1 MGHRA, CDR2 YSYEKL. Trimming pared 4 bases from V and 6 bases from J, leaving 21 bases between. This CDR3 has 16 residues. The CDR3 region has the DNA TGCGCCAGCAGCCCTCGAGGGGACACTCTGGGGCCTGAAGCTTTCTTT. This gives the protein CASSPRGDTLGPEAFF.

CDR3 nucleotide sequence: TGTGCCAGCAGTTACACCGGACAGGTTGACTATGGCTACACCTTC. As protein: CASSYTGQVDYGYTF. The V and J genes are TRBV6-6 and TRBJ1-2; 7 bases line up with TRBD1. Germline V CDR1 and CDR2: MNHNY, SVGAGI (reference sequence). V shed 2 bases and J 3 bases; nucleotides not matched to a gene: 6. The CDR3 extends over 15 amino acids.

V and J are TRBV11-3 and TRBJ2-3; 12 bases agree with TRBD1. CDR1 is SGHNT and CDR2 is YENEEA in the germline V gene. The CDR3 is 16 residues long. J gave up 7 bases and V 1 base, and 6 bases lay outside the gene matches. CDR3 nucleotides: TGTGCCAGCAGCTTAGGGGACAGGGGGCGCCGCTATACGCAGTATTTT. Translating gives CASSLGDRGRRYTQYF. The entire variable domain, with the rest obtained from reference TRBV11-3 and TRBJ2-3, is as follows: EAGVVQSPRYKIIEKKQPVAFWCNPISGHNTLYWYLQNLGQGPELLIRYENEEAVDDSQLPKDRFSAERLKGVDSTLKIQPAELGDSAVYLCASSLGDRGRRYTQYFGPGTRLTVL.

DNA of the CDR3: TGTGCCACCAGTGATCCCTTGGCGGGTGGGCAGTTCTTC. This gives the protein CATSDPLAGGQFF. The rearrangement links TRBV24-1 to TRBJ2-1; D possibly corresponds to TRBD2 (5 bases). CDR1 and CDR2 (germline): KGHDR, SFDVKD. The V and J ends lost 3 bases and 12 bases respectively, with 14 bases between them. The CDR3 totals 13 residues.